This T cell receptor beta chain was recovered during a study of blood T cell repertoires in COVID-19. Using immunoSEQ multiplex PCR, the repertoire was profiled, and TCRdb retains in-frame clones only, with some absent. Seen here are approximately 75,000 clones, around 80% observed once, and the top ten hold around 9.7%. The ends were cut back, 4 bases at V and 6 bases at J, with 10 bases in the middle. Per germline, CDR1 KGHSH and CDR2 LQKENI. There are 13 residues in the CDR3. The sequenced material came from peripheral blood. This chain uses TRBV18 with TRBJ2-1, with D possibly matching TRBD2 (6 bases). This TCR was recovered from an elderly woman with acute or convalescent COVID-19. The CDR3 is CASSLGDSNEQFF. CDR3 nucleotide sequence: TGTGCCAGCTCACTCGGGGACTCCAATGAGCAGTTCTTC.